Listed here are 9 T cell receptor beta chains from one sample, sequenced in a study of shared clonotypes between healthy human individuals. Assay: immunoSEQ multiplex PCR; the TCRdb copy retains only in-frame clones and omits some. The table lists about 2.4 million clones, approximately 93% of them singletons. Sequencing input: naive CD4+ T cells from PBMCs. Noted subset: CD45RA+ positively selected. Receptor source: a young man in good health. Some clones in this sample may be carry-over from other donors' samples.

The chain links TRBV7-9 to TRBJ2-7; 8 bases are shared with TRBD1. V shed 6 bases and J 3 bases; nucleotides not matched to a gene: 19. CDR1 and CDR2 from the germline V gene are SEHNR and FQNEAQ (reference sequence). The CDR3 consists of 18 residues. CDR3 loop: CASRVDRGNQHLSYEQYF. The CDR3 DNA reads as TGTGCCAGCAGGGTCGACAGGGGAAATCAGCATTTGAGCTACGAGCAGTACTTC. Variable domain in full (rest from reference TRBV7-9 and TRBJ2-7): DTGVSQNPRHKITKRGQNVTFRCDPISEHNRLYWYRQTLGQGPEFLTYFQNEAQLEKSRLLSDRFSAERPKGSFSTLEIQRTEQGDSAMYLCASRVDRGNQHLSYEQYFGPGTRLTVT.

This clone was counted only a few times. The V call is TRBV28, the J call TRBJ1-2; D is uncertain. Germline V gene data show CDR1 as MDHEN and CDR2 as SYDVKM. The CDR3 contains 13 residues. V gave up 5 bases and J gave up 5 bases, with 12 bases separating them. CDR3 protein: CASSPSPEYGYTF. In DNA, the CDR3 is TGTGCCAGCAGTCCTAGCCCGGAATATGGCTACACCTTC.

The V and J genes are TRBV7-2 and TRBJ2-1, with D maybe TRBD2 (6 bases). Trimming took 5 bases from V and 0 from J, leaving 11 bases between them. The CDR3 loop spans 15 amino acids. Germline V gene sequence: CDR1 SGHTA, CDR2 FQGNSA. The CDR3 spells CASSRLGGSYNEQFF. The CDR3 nucleotides read TGTGCCAGCAGCCGACTCGGGGGCTCCTACAATGAGCAGTTCTTC.

The CDR3 nucleotides read TGTGCCAGCAGCGTAGCCCCCTCCCTGTCAGGGTCTGGAAACACCATATATTTT. Translated, it gives CASSVAPSLSGSGNTIYF. V is TRBV9 and J is TRBJ1-3, with a tentative D call TRBD1 (5 bases). V lost 0 bases and J 1 base, leaving 17 bases between the germline ends. CDR1 is SGDLS, CDR2 YYNGEE, per germline. CDR3 length: 18 amino acids.

The chain links TRBV6-5 to TRBJ1-4; tentatively, D is TRBD1 (5 bases). This CDR3 contains 15 residues. V was cut by 2 bases and J by 2 bases, with 9 bases left in between. CDR1 and CDR2 from the germline V gene are MNHEY and SVGAGI. For the CDR3, the DNA is TGTGCCAGCAGTTACCGGGGGGACACTAATGAAAAACTGTTTTTT. Translation: CASSYRGDTNEKLFF.

The table lists this clone with a few counts. The chain is built from TRBV2 and TRBJ1-1; the D gene is possibly TRBD1 (5 bases). Germline V gene data show CDR1 as SNHLY and CDR2 as FYNNEI. V dropped 6 bases and J dropped 7 bases, with 18 bases sitting between them. This CDR3 comprises 14 residues. CDR3 loop: CASRLNTGYGEAFF. The CDR3 coding sequence is TGTGCCAGCAGATTAAACACAGGATACGGTGAAGCTTTCTTT.

The chain carries TRBV5-1 and TRBJ2-5; no reliable D call. Germline V gives CDR1 SGHRS, CDR2 YFSETQ. The CDR3 sequence is 14 residues long. V was cut by 0 bases and J by 4 bases, with 10 bases left in between. The CDR3 nucleotides are TGCGCCAGCAGCTTGGTGATGGTTTCAGAGACCCAGTACTTC. It is translated as CASSLVMVSETQYF.

The chain carries TRBV15 and TRBJ2-6, with D uncertain. The CDR3 has 14 amino acids. Trimming removed 2 bases at V and 1 base at J, with 3 bases between. CDR1 and CDR2 (germline): LNHNV, YYDKDF (reference sequence). The CDR3 sequence is CATSRQSGANVLTF. The CDR3 DNA is TGTGCCACCAGCAGACAATCTGGGGCCAACGTCCTGACTTTC.

The DNA of the CDR3 is TGTGCCAGCAGCTCCCGGGTCCAGTCCTACGAGCAGTACTTC. It specifies CASSSRVQSYEQYF. The V call is TRBV7-2, the J call TRBJ2-7; D unresolved. V lost 4 bases and J 1 base, leaving 11 bases between the germline ends. In germline, CDR1 is SGHTA, CDR2 FQGNSA. The CDR3 has 14 amino acids.